These 7 T cell receptor beta chains share one sample of origin, sequenced in a study of T cells in Graves' hyperthyroidism and ophthalmopathy. Amplification yielded TCR beta CDR3 regions, with RNA transcripts as the source. HTBI primers drove first-round RT-PCR of the TCR CDR3. From the multiplex PCR reads, TCRdb called clonotypes with MiXCR, one entry per CDR3 protein. This sample yields hundreds of thousands of distinct CDR3 sequences, of which around 20% are seen a single time; around 64% belongs to the top ten. Sequenced material: blood. The receptors originated from a man aged 25-40 years with Graves' ophthalmopathy.

This clonotype was recorded at least ten times. V usage is TRBV7-3 and J usage is TRBJ2-7, with D hard to call. This CDR3 spans 13 amino acids. The V and J ends lost 5 bases and 2 bases respectively, with 10 bases between them. Germline values: CDR1 SGHTA, CDR2 FQGTGA. The CDR3 sequence: CASSPGSTYEQYF. CDR3 coding DNA: TGTGCCAGCAGCCCTGGAAGTACCTACGAGCAGTACTTC.

This clonotype was seen only a few times. The chain is built from TRBV3-1 and TRBJ1-6; D unclear. Trimming took off 5 bases at V and 4 bases at J, with 6 bases between the two ends. Germline V gives CDR1 LGHDT, CDR2 YNNKEL (reference sequence). The CDR3 runs 13 residues. CDR3 loop: CASSDLYNSPLHF. The CDR3 DNA is TGTGCCAGCAGCGATTTGTATAATTCACCCCTCCACTTT.

This chain uses TRBV20-1 with TRBJ2-3; the D is unclear. The V end was cut by 5 bases, the J end by 3 bases, with 9 bases between. The CDR3 consists of 12 residues. From germline, CDR1 is DFQATT and CDR2 SNEGSKA (reference sequence). The CDR3 region has the DNA TGCAGTGCTTCCGTGGCAACAGATACGCAGTATTTT. Protein sequence: CSASVATDTQYF.

The chain recombines TRBV10-2 with TRBJ2-2, with D uncertain. The ends were cut back, 7 bases at V and 0 bases at J, with 3 bases in the middle. Germline lookup yields CDR1 WSHSY and CDR2 SAAADI. CDR3 length equals 12 residues. In DNA, the CDR3 is TGCGCCAGCACTCCGAACACCGGGGAGCTGTTTTTT. The encoded protein is CASTPNTGELFF.

This clonotype was seen repeatedly, ten times or more. The genes are TRBV18 and TRBJ1-2; TRBD1 might be the D (6 bases). Between the trimmed V and J ends, which lost 2 bases and 9 bases, there was a span of 10 bases. CDR3 length: 12 residues. Germline values: CDR1 KGHSH, CDR2 LQKENI. CDR3 in amino acids: CASSPGQGSYTF. The CDR3 nucleotides read TGTGCCAGCTCACCAGGGCAGGGGAGCTACACCTTC.

Points on this clonotype: A read error may account for a junction end that differs from germline. The chain carries TRBV7-2 and TRBJ1-1; D is ambiguous. From germline, CDR1 is SGHTA and CDR2 FQGNSA. This CDR3 contains 14 residues. CDR3: CASSLKQTNTEASF. The CDR3, as DNA: TGTGCCAGCAGCTTAAAACAAACGAACACTGAAGCTTCCTTT.

V usage is TRBV20-1 and J usage is TRBJ2-6, with a weak D call TRBD2 (6 bases). Trimming shortened V by 6 bases and J by 7 bases, and 16 bases separated the two germline ends. Germline values: CDR1 DFQATT, CDR2 SNEGSKA (reference sequence). CDR3 length: 14 residues. The CDR3 sequence is CSAISGATANVLTF. The CDR3 DNA follows: TGCAGTGCAATTAGCGGAGCCACTGCCAACGTCCTGACTTTC.